The rows below give T cell receptor beta chains drawn from one sample of a study of T cells after yellow fever vaccination. TCRdb reprocessed the 5' RACE reads with MiXCR, giving one entry per CDR3 protein. The table lists hundreds of thousands of distinct CDR3 sequences, roughly 14% of them singletons. Sequenced here: PBMCs, sampled on the day of the yellow fever booster vaccination. The receptors here all came from a man between 25 and 39 years old who received the YFV17D yellow fever vaccine. The CDR3 runs from the conserved cysteine through the conserved F or W. D genes are given only for firm matches. Part of the rows lack a size; the others show once, few, many or a class for expanded clones.

D: TRBD2
J: TRBJ2-5
size: few
V: TRBV29-1
DNA: TGCAGCGCGAGGTTTTGGGGTCCCGCGGGAGTCTTAGAGACCCAGTACTTC
CDR3: CSARFWGPAGVLETQYF

D: NA
J: TRBJ2-1
size: NA
V: TRBV12-3/TRBV12-4
DNA: TGTGCCAGCAGTTTTAGTCGGAATGAGCAGTTCTTC
CDR3: CASSFSRNEQFF

D: TRBD1
J: TRBJ2-7
size: NA
V: TRBV5-4
DNA: TGTGCCAGCAGCTTGGCCAACAGCGGGACAGGGGGCGAGTACTTC
CDR3: CASSLANSGTGGEYF

D: NA
J: TRBJ1-1
size: few
V: TRBV21-1
DNA: TGTGCCAGCAGCAAAGGAGGGAGGAACACTGAAGCTTTCTTT
CDR3: CASSKGGRNTEAFF

D: TRBD2
J: TRBJ2-5
size: few
V: TRBV7-2
DNA: TGTGCCAGCAGCATCGAGCGGGAGAGGGGGACCCAGTACTTC
CDR3: CASSIERERGTQYF

D: TRBD1
J: TRBJ2-1
size: few
V: TRBV20-1
DNA: TGCAGTGCCCCACGACAGGGGGCTCGCAATGAGCAGTTCTTC
CDR3: CSAPRQGARNEQFF

D: TRBD1
J: TRBJ2-5
size: many
V: TRBV5-4
DNA: TGTGCCAGCAGCAGGGGACAGGGAACAGAGACCCAGTACTTC
CDR3: CASSRGQGTETQYF

D: TRBD2
J: TRBJ2-1
size: NA
V: TRBV28
DNA: TGTGCCAGCAGCTCATGGGGGGGAGGGCTCCATGAGCAGTTCTTC
CDR3: CASSSWGGGLHEQFF

D: TRBD2
J: TRBJ2-7
size: few
V: TRBV7-9
DNA: TGTGCCAGCAGCTTAACGACTAGCGGTCTGCCGGCGTACTTC
CDR3: CASSLTTSGLPAYF

D: NA
J: TRBJ2-7
size: NA
V: TRBV18
DNA: TGTGCCAGCTCACCGGGACTGGGCAACGAGCAGTACTTC
CDR3: CASSPGLGNEQYF

D: NA
J: TRBJ2-2
size: few
V: TRBV7-2
DNA: TGTGCCAGCACTGCGAGGAAGAACACCGGGGAGCTGTTTTTT
CDR3: CASTARKNTGELFF

D: TRBD2
J: TRBJ2-7
size: NA
V: TRBV19
DNA: TGTGCCACTTCTACCGGGACTAGCGGATACGAGCAGTACTTC
CDR3: CATSTGTSGYEQYF

D: NA
J: TRBJ2-3
size: NA
V: TRBV7-2
DNA: TGTGCCAGCAGCTTAGCCACAGCCGCCACAGATACGCAGTATTTT
CDR3: CASSLATAATDTQYF

D: NA
J: TRBJ2-7
size: NA
V: TRBV28
DNA: TGTGCCAGCAGTTTAACAGGGTGGGCCTACGAGCAGTACTTC
CDR3: CASSLTGWAYEQYF

D: NA
J: TRBJ2-5
size: NA
V: TRBV6-5
DNA: TGTGCCAGCAGTTCCTCCGGGAGCACTTATTGGACCCAGTACTTC
CDR3: CASSSSGSTYWTQYF

D: TRBD2
J: TRBJ2-3
size: NA
V: TRBV7-2
DNA: TGTGCCAGCAGCCGGCTGACTAGCGGGAGGGCCACAGATACGCAGTATTTT
CDR3: CASSRLTSGRATDTQYF